These T cell receptor beta chains were read from a single sample in a study of early T cells in non-severe SARS-CoV-2 infection. TCRdb itself ran the 5' RACE reads through MiXCR, one entry per CDR3 protein. The data show around 58,000 distinct CDR3 sequences, 4% to 5.5% seen once. Input material: whole blood. All receptors derive from an adult who was a healthcare worker with PCR-confirmed SARS-CoV-2 infection or an uninfected control (not recorded which). Both conserved end residues are part of each CDR3.

TRBV6-5	15	TRBJ1-4	CASRPRRATNEKLFF
TRBV6-1	13	TRBJ2-5	CASSEIAWETQYF
TRBV28	14	TRBJ2-5	CASSLPGHGKTQYF
TRBV11-3	15	TRBJ2-1	CASSLGSASLGEQFF
TRBV27	18	TRBJ2-7	CASSPTDPSPDRVYEQYF
TRBV6-2/TRBV6-3	13	TRBJ2-1	CASSYMAIDEQFF
TRBV24-1	15	TRBJ2-3	CATSDLARGTDTQYF
TRBV20-1	16	TRBJ1-5	CSARDFRDTENQPQHF
TRBV5-4	16	TRBJ2-1	CASSWEGGGSYNEQFF
TRBV20-1	12	TRBJ1-2	CSAPAGNYGYTF
TRBV7-2	13	TRBJ1-2	CASSLDGSYGYTF
TRBV27	13	TRBJ2-5	CASSFGRQETQYF
TRBV10-3	14	TRBJ2-1	CAIGQPELYNEQFF
TRBV5-1	14	TRBJ2-1	CASSLTSGSDEQFF
TRBV19	13	TRBJ2-7	CASSMGPSYEQYF
TRBV24-1	15	TRBJ1-1	CATSDAGEAGTEAFF